These T cell receptor beta chains were read from a single sample in a study of Ad26.COV2.S vaccination and SARS-CoV-2 variants. The protocol was immunoSEQ multiplex PCR, while the TCRdb copy is restricted to in-frame clones and leaves out a portion. Found here are around 300,000 clones, roughly nine tenths of them singletons; the top ten hold 6.4%. Sequencing was performed on peripheral blood, taken in a trial of Ad26.COV2.S vaccine versus placebo. These TCRs come from a person between 18 and 65 years old who received the Ad26.COV2.S COVID-19 vaccine or a placebo. Each CDR3 is given with its conserved first and last residue. D genes are given only for firm matches. Clone sizes are given selectively: once, few, many, or a class where the clone is expanded.

clone size | D gene | J gene | V gene | CDR3 protein | CDR3 DNA
once | . | TRBJ1-1 | TRBV13 | CASSSRVGRTAAFF | TGTGCCAGCAGCTCCCGTGTAGGGAGGACTGCAGCTTTCTTT
few | . | TRBJ2-1 | TRBV6-5 | CASSRPGLGEHEQFF | TGTGCCAGCAGCAGACCGGGCCTCGGGGAACATGAGCAGTTCTTC
. | . | TRBJ2-7 | TRBV9 | CASSSNSDEQYF | TGTGCCAGCAGCTCCAACTCTGACGAGCAGTACTTC
. | . | TRBJ1-5 | TRBV7-2 | CASSFEVQRPQHF | TGTGCCAGCAGCTTCGAAGTCCAGCGGCCCCAGCATTTT
. | . | TRBJ1-3 | TRBV13 | CASSLGGSLSGNTIYF | TGTGCCAGCAGCTTAGGTGGCAGCCTCTCTGGAAACACCATATATTTT
once | . | TRBJ2-1 | TRBV14 | CASSPRGGYSSYNEQFF | TGTGCCAGCAGCCCAAGGGGGGGATACAGCTCCTACAATGAGCAGTTCTTC
once | . | TRBJ1-5 | TRBV6-4 | CASSAEGGNQPQHF | TGTGCCAGCAGTGCGGAGGGAGGCAATCAGCCCCAGCATTTT
. | TRBD1 | TRBJ1-1 | TRBV5-6 | CASRRDRGNEAFF | TGTGCCAGCAGGCGGGACAGGGGCAATGAAGCTTTCTTT
. | TRBD2 | TRBJ2-1 | TRBV7-2 | CASSNRTSSLNEQFF | TGTGCCAGCAGCAACCGGACTAGCTCACTAAATGAGCAGTTCTTC
. | TRBD2 | TRBJ2-5 | TRBV3-1/TRBV3-2 | CASRGGIQETQYF | TGTGCCAGCAGGGGGGGGATACAAGAGACCCAGTACTTC
once | TRBD1 | TRBJ1-5 | TRBV6-5 | CASRQGDQPQHF | TGTGCCAGCAGGCAGGGGGATCAGCCCCAGCATTTT
. | TRBD1 | TRBJ2-3 | TRBV7-9 | CASSFRTGETDTQYF | TGTGCCAGCAGCTTTAGGACAGGGGAGACAGATACGCAGTATTTT
. | TRBD2 | TRBJ2-4 | TRBV6-2/TRBV6-3 | CASSYTSGKNIQYF | TGTGCCAGCAGTTACACTAGCGGAAAAAACATTCAGTACTTC
. | . | TRBJ2-2 | TRBV6-5 | CASLESNTGELFF | TGTGCCAGCCTGGAGAGCAACACCGGGGAGCTGTTTTTT
. | . | TRBJ2-1 | TRBV9 | CASSPWDGDNEQFF | TGTGCCAGCAGCCCCTGGGACGGTGACAATGAGCAGTTCTTC
. | . | TRBJ2-5 | TRBV19 | CASEEGYQETQYF | TGTGCCAGCGAAGAGGGGTACCAAGAGACCCAGTACTTC
. | TRBD1 | TRBJ1-3 | TRBV5-1 | CASSFGQGPGNTIYF | TGCGCCAGCAGTTTCGGACAGGGCCCTGGAAACACCATATATTTT
. | . | TRBJ1-5 | TRBV9 | CASSGDPGKQPQHF | TGTGCCAGCAGTGGGGACCCCGGGAAGCAGCCCCAGCATTTT
. | . | TRBJ1-4 | TRBV30 | CACRQAAEKLFF | TGTGCCTGTCGACAGGCGGCAGAAAAACTGTTTTTT
. | . | TRBJ2-1 | TRBV10-2 | CASARTSTYNEQFF | TGCGCCAGCGCAAGGACGTCTACCTACAATGAGCAGTTCTTC
. | . | TRBJ1-2 | TRBV6-5 | CASSYSRRGFYGYTF | TGTGCCAGCAGTTACTCTCGCAGGGGCTTCTATGGCTACACCTTC
. | TRBD1 | TRBJ1-1 | TRBV10-3 | CAIRDRGDSNTEAFF | TGTGCCATCAGGGACAGGGGAGACTCGAACACTGAAGCTTTCTTT
. | . | TRBJ2-2 | TRBV2 | CASKGGDTYTGELFF | TGTGCCAGCAAAGGGGGGGACACCTACACCGGGGAGCTGTTTTTT
once | TRBD1 | TRBJ2-7 | TRBV9 | CASSVETGGEQYF | TGTGCCAGCAGCGTTGAGACAGGGGGCGAGCAGTACTTC
. | . | TRBJ2-7 | TRBV6-4 | CASSGGQCYEQYF | TGTGCCAGCAGTGGCGGACAATGCTACGAGCAGTACTTC
. | TRBD1 | TRBJ1-6 | TRBV5-1 | CASAPMGTGRDSPLHF | TGCGCCAGCGCCCCGATGGGGACAGGGCGGGATTCACCCCTCCACTTT